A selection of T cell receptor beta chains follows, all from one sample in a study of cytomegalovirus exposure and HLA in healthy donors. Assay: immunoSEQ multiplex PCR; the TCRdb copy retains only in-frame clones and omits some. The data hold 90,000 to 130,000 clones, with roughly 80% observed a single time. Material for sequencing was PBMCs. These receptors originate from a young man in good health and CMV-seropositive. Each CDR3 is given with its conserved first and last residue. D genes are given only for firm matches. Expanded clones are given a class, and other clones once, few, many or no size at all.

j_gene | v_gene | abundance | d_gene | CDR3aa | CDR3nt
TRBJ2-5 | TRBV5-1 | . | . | CASSRQGPGEETQYF | TGCGCCAGCAGCCGACAGGGTCCGGGAGAGGAGACCCAGTACTTC
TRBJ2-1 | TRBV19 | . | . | CASSIMGGEQFF | TGTGCCAGTAGTATCATGGGGGGTGAGCAGTTCTTC
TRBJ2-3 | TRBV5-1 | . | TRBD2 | CASSLDASGRTDTQYF | TGCGCCAGCAGCTTGGATGCTAGCGGGCGCACAGATACGCAGTATTTT
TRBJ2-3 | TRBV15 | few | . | CATSGGSVSTDTQYF | TGTGCCACCAGCGGAGGGTCGGTAAGCACAGATACGCAGTATTTT
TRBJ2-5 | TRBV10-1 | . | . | CASSEPGWETQYF | TGCGCCAGCAGTGAGCCAGGTTGGGAGACCCAGTACTTC
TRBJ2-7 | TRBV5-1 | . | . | CASSLASSRSYEQYF | TGCGCCAGCAGCTTGGCCTCCAGTCGGAGCTACGAGCAGTACTTC
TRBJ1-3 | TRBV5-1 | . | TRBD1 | CASKHPRGTGLSGNTIYF | TGCGCCAGCAAGCACCCTCGCGGGACAGGGCTCTCTGGAAACACCATATATTTT
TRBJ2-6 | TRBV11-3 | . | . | CASSLGPRSGANVLTF | TGTGCCAGCAGCTTGGGCCCGCGCTCTGGGGCCAACGTCCTGACTTTC
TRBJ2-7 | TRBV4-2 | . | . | CASSQDWTVSYEQYF | TGTGCCAGCAGCCAAGATTGGACAGTGTCCTACGAGCAGTACTTC
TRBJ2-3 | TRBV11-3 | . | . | CASSLDQRANPSTDTQYF | TGTGCCAGCAGCTTAGATCAGCGGGCAAACCCTAGCACAGATACGCAGTATTTT
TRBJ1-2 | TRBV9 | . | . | CASSVGGLNYGYTF | TGTGCCAGCAGCGTAGGGGGGCTTAACTATGGCTACACCTTC
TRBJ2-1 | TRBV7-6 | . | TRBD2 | CASSLKVGGRAVYNEQFF | TGTGCCAGCAGCTTAAAGGTGGGCGGGAGGGCCGTCTACAATGAGCAGTTCTTC
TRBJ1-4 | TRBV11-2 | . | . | CASSKRGNGNEKLFF | TGTGCCAGCAGCAAACGGGGAAATGGAAATGAAAAACTGTTTTTT
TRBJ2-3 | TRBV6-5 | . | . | CASSYQASEADTQYF | TGTGCCAGCAGTTACCAGGCTAGCGAAGCAGATACGCAGTATTTT
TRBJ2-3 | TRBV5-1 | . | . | CASSPLTGLTDTQYF | TGCGCCAGCAGCCCCTTGACAGGCCTCACAGATACGCAGTATTTT
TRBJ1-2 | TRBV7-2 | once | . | CASSSRQGYNYGYTF | TGTGCCAGCAGCTCTCGGCAGGGTTACAACTATGGCTACACCTTC
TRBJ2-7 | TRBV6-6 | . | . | CASSYLGRGGAYEQYF | TGTGCCAGCAGTTACCTTGGCAGGGGAGGGGCCTACGAGCAGTACTTC
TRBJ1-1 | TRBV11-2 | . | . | CASSSVVELNTEAFF | TGTGCCAGCAGCTCCGTTGTAGAGCTTAACACTGAAGCTTTCTTT
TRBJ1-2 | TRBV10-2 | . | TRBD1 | CASGDSPNYGYTF | TGCGCCAGCGGGGACAGTCCTAACTATGGCTACACCTTC
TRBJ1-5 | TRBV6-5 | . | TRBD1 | CASRPRTGSNQPQHF | TGTGCCAGCAGACCACGGACAGGATCCAATCAGCCCCAGCATTTT
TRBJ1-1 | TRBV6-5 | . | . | CASSNWGGAEAFF | TGTGCCAGCAGTAATTGGGGAGGGGCTGAAGCTTTCTTT
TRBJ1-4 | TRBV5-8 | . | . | CASSLARGMGANEKLFF | TGTGCCAGCAGCCTGGCCAGGGGAATGGGGGCTAATGAAAAACTGTTTTTT
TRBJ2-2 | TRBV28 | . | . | CASIDTNTGELFF | TGTGCCAGCATAGACACGAACACCGGGGAGCTGTTTTTT
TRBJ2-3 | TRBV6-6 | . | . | CASRRTSISDTQYF | TGTGCCAGCAGGAGAACTAGTATCTCAGATACGCAGTATTTT
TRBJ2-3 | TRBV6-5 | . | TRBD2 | CASRTDSGGTDTQYF | TGTGCCAGCCGCACCGATAGCGGGGGCACAGATACGCAGTATTTT
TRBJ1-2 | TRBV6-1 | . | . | CASSEGLNYGYTF | TGTGCCAGCAGCGAGGGTCTCAACTATGGCTACACCTTC
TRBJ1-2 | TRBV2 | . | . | CASSETGTWVRSYTF | TGTGCCAGCAGTGAAACTGGGACTTGGGTGCGGAGCTACACCTTC
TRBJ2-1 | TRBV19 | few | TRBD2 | CASSIVYLAGGISPYNEQFF | TGTGCCAGTAGTATAGTTTATCTAGCGGGGGGGATTTCTCCCTACAATGAGCAGTTCTTC
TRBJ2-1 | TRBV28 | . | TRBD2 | CASSFIAGGGHNEQFF | TGTGCCAGCAGTTTTATTGCGGGGGGAGGCCACAATGAGCAGTTCTTC
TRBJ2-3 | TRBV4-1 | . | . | CASSQQGIFTDTQYF | TGCGCCAGCAGCCAACAGGGGATTTTCACAGATACGCAGTATTTT
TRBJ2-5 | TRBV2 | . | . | CASSVTEETQYF | TGTGCCAGCAGTGTCACGGAAGAGACCCAGTACTTC
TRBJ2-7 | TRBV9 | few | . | CASSVAQASGEQYF | TGTGCCAGCAGCGTAGCTCAGGCCAGCGGCGAGCAGTACTTC
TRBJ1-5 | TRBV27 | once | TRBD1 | CASSPRRASGGEVGQPQHF | TGTGCCAGCAGTCCCAGGCGCGCCTCAGGGGGTGAGGTTGGTCAGCCCCAGCATTTT
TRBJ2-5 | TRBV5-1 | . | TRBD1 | CASSVRQGAFLQETQYF | TGCGCCAGCAGCGTTCGACAGGGGGCCTTCCTACAAGAGACCCAGTACTTC
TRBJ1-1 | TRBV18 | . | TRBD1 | CASSRLQGKWTEAFF | TGTGCCAGCTCAAGGCTACAGGGGAAGTGGACTGAAGCTTTCTTT
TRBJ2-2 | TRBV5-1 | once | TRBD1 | CASSLPRDRNTGELFF | TGCGCCAGCAGCTTACCCCGGGACAGGAACACCGGGGAGCTGTTTTTT
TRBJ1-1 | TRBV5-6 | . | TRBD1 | CASSLGPRQGGTEAFF | TGTGCCAGCAGCCTGGGACCTAGACAGGGAGGCACTGAAGCTTTCTTT
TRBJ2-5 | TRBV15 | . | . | CATSGETTYQETQYF | TGTGCCACCAGCGGAGAGACAACGTACCAAGAGACCCAGTACTTC
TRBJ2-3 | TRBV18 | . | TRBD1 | CASSLRTGPGPADTQYF | TGTGCCAGCTCACTGAGGACAGGCCCAGGGCCCGCAGATACGCAGTATTTT
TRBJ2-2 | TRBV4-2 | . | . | CASSHRPPGSNTGELFF | TGTGCCAGCAGCCACCGTCCGCCGGGGTCGAACACCGGGGAGCTGTTTTTT
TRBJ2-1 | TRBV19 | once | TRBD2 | CASSRLSGSSYNEQFF | TGTGCCAGTAGCCGACTTAGCGGGAGCTCCTACAATGAGCAGTTCTTC
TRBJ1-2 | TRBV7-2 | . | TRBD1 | CASSLGQPQTYGYTF | TGTGCCAGCAGCTTGGGACAGCCCCAAACTTATGGCTACACCTTC
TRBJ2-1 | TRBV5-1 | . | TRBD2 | CASSLDLAGEDEQFF | TGCGCCAGCAGCTTGGATCTAGCGGGAGAGGATGAGCAGTTCTTC
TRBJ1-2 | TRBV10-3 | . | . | CAISEQKGDYGYTF | TGTGCCATCAGTGAGCAAAAGGGGGACTATGGCTACACCTTC
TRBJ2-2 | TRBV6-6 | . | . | CASSLFALVIAGELFF | TGTGCCAGCAGTCTTTTTGCCCTAGTGATTGCCGGGGAGCTGTTTTTT
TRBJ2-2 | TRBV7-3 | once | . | CASSPRTTTGELFF | TGTGCCAGCAGTCCCAGGACTACCACCGGGGAGCTGTTTTTT
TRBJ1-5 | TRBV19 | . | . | CASSWRRGNQPQHF | TGTGCCAGTAGTTGGAGAAGGGGAAATCAGCCCCAGCATTTT
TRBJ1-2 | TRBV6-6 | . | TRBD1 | CASYRGGDGYTF | TGTGCCAGCTACAGGGGGGGAGACGGCTACACCTTC
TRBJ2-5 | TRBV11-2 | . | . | CASSFGSPQTQYF | TGTGCCAGCAGCTTTGGGAGTCCACAGACCCAGTACTTC
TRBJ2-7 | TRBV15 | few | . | CAIGQSYEQYF | TGTGCCATCGGACAATCCTACGAGCAGTACTTC
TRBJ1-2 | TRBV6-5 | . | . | CASSRGRVYGYTF | TGTGCCAGCAGCAGGGGTCGGGTCTATGGCTACACCTTC
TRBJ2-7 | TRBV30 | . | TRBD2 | CAWSAGGIFYEQYF | TGTGCCTGGAGTGCGGGGGGGATTTTCTACGAGCAGTACTTC
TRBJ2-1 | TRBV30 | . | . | CAWSTGLRRGQFF | TGTGCCTGGTCCACGGGGCTCCGGAGGGGGCAGTTCTTC
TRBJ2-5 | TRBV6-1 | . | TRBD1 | CASRGKTGYDQYF | TGTGCCAGCAGGGGAAAGACAGGGTATGACCAGTACTTC
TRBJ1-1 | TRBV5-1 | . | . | CASSLLPSDTEAFF | TGCGCCAGCAGCCTACTCCCGAGTGACACTGAAGCTTTCTTT
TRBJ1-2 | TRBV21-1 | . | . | CASSNADSSIMYGYTF | TGTGCCAGCAGCAATGCCGACTCCAGCATTATGTATGGCTACACCTTC
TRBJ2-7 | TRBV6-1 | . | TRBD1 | CASAWTGGVYEQYF | TGTGCCAGTGCCTGGACAGGGGGCGTCTACGAGCAGTACTTC
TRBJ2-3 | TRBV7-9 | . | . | CASSLAASDTQYF | TGTGCCAGCAGCTTAGCAGCTTCAGATACGCAGTATTTT
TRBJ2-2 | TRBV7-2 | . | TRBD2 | CASSRRGGFNTGELFF | TGTGCCAGCAGCCGGCGGGGGGGCTTTAACACCGGGGAGCTGTTTTTT